Each of the 19 T cell receptor beta chains below was sequenced from the same sample in a study of blood T cell repertoires in COVID-19. TCRdb keeps only in-frame clones here, not all; method: immunoSEQ multiplex PCR. The sample yields about 280,000 clones, about 83% seen once. Sample: PBMCs or T cells enriched from blood (not recorded which). The receptors shown here come from a middle-aged woman who had recovered from COVID-19.

The rearrangement uses TRBV7-8 and TRBJ2-1, with 10 bases aligning to TRBD2. J gave up 8 bases and V 5 bases, and 15 bases lay outside the gene matches. The CDR3 runs to 17 residues. Germline V gives CDR1 SGHVS, CDR2 FQNEAQ. CDR3 nucleotide sequence: TGTGCCAGCAGCGCGGGACTAGCGCCTCTCCATCGTGATGAGCAGTTCTTC. Translation gives CASSAGLAPLHRDEQFF.

This clone was observed a single time. The chain uses TRBV19 and TRBJ2-7; possibly TRBD2 for D (5 bases). This CDR3 is built from 15 residues. From germline, CDR1 is LNHDA and CDR2 SQIVND (reference sequence). V lost 1 base, J lost 4 bases, and 14 bases lay in between. CDR3 in amino acids: CASSIAGLAGYEQYF. In nucleotides, the CDR3 is TGTGCCAGTAGTATAGCTGGGCTAGCCGGGTACGAGCAGTACTTC. Variable domain in full (rest from reference TRBV19 and TRBJ2-7): DGGITQSPKYLFRKEGQNVTLSCEQNLNHDAMYWYRQDPGQGLRLIYYSQIVNDFQKGDIAEGYSVSREKKESFPLTVTSAQKNPTAFYLCASSIAGLAGYEQYFGPGTRLTVT.

This chain joins TRBV7-2 and TRBJ2-1; TRBD1 aligns across 7 bases. Unmatched junction bases numbered 25, after V lost 3 bases and J lost 14 bases. The CDR3 sequence is 18 residues long. Germline V gene lookup returns CDR1 SGHTA and CDR2 FQGNSA. This CDR3 reads CASSLSLFRTDRISEEFF. The CDR3 DNA follows: TGTGCCAGCAGCTTGAGCCTTTTTCGGACGGACAGGATCTCCGAGGAGTTCTTC.

V gene TRBV7-9 combines with J gene TRBJ2-1; 12 nucleotides align to TRBD2. The CDR3 is made up of 15 amino acids. Looked up from germline, CDR1 is SEHNR and CDR2 is FQNEAQ (reference sequence). V was clipped by 5 bases and J by 5 bases; unmatched bases: 4. The CDR3 spells CASSETSGSDNEQFF. Written as DNA, the CDR3 is TGTGCCAGCAGCGAGACTAGCGGGAGTGACAATGAGCAGTTCTTC.

This rearrangement joins TRBV10-3 to TRBJ2-1; 15 nucleotides match TRBD2. V trimming: 4 bases; J trimming: 7 bases; junction bases outside the gene matches: 11. CDR1 is ENHRY, CDR2 SYGVKD, per germline. The CDR3 spans 18 residues. The CDR3 protein is CAISAGTSGRPGTNEQFF. The CDR3 nucleotides read TGTGCCATCAGTGCCGGGACTAGCGGGAGGCCGGGAACGAATGAGCAGTTCTTC.

The rearrangement joins TRBV19 to TRBJ2-3; TRBD2 matches 8 bases. The J segment lost 0 bases and the V segment lost 5 bases, leaving 19 bases of the junction unmatched. This CDR3 spans 20 amino acids. Germline values: CDR1 LNHDA, CDR2 SQIVND (reference sequence). CDR3 nucleotide sequence: TGTGCCAGTAGTTCTAAGGCTAGCGGGCAAGACGGGGCTAGCACAGATACGCAGTATTTT. Translated: CASSSKASGQDGASTDTQYF.

J is TRBJ2-1 and V is TRBV15; 8 nucleotides line up with TRBD2. Germline CDR1 and CDR2: LNHNV and YYDKDF (reference sequence). This CDR3 comprises 15 residues. With V trimmed by 3 bases and J by 6 bases, 7 bases remained unmatched. DNA for the CDR3: TGTGCCACCAGCAGGGAAGAAACTAGCGGCAATGAGCAGTTCTTC. Encoded protein: CATSREETSGNEQFF.

The chain has TRBV10-2 and TRBJ2-7; 10 nucleotides match TRBD2. There are 15 residues in the CDR3. Germline CDR1 and CDR2: WSHSY and SAAADI. J gave up 0 bases and V 6 bases, and 5 bases lay outside the gene matches. CDR3 region: CASSRSSGSSYEQYF. DNA for the CDR3: TGCGCCAGCAGCCGATCTAGCGGGAGCTCCTACGAGCAGTACTTC.

The CDR3 sequence: CASSYGLAGVYNEQFF. In DNA form, the CDR3 reads TGTGCCAGCAGTTACGGGCTAGCGGGAGTGTACAATGAGCAGTTCTTC. This chain links TRBV6-2 or TRBV6-3 with TRBJ2-1; TRBD2 matches at 10 bases. In germline, CDR1 is MNHEY, CDR2 SVGEGT. V was clipped by 2 bases and J by 4 bases; unmatched bases: 5. This CDR3 is 16 amino acids long.

This chain connects TRBV7-8 to TRBJ2-3; TRBD1 matches at 8 bases. Germline-derived CDR1 and CDR2 are SGHVS and FQNEAQ. CDR3 length: 15 residues. Trimming took 4 bases from V and 8 from J; bases not matched to a gene: 11. The CDR3, as DNA: TGTGCCAGCAGCTCAAGACAGGGGATTATGGGTACGCAGTATTTT. Translating gives CASSSRQGIMGTQYF.

V is TRBV9 and J is TRBJ2-2; TRBD2 matches 7 bases. Germline CDR1 reads SGDLS; CDR2 reads YYNGEE. The V gene end was trimmed by 6 bases and the J gene end by 1 base; junction bases not matched to a gene: 6. The CDR3 is made up of 15 amino acids. In DNA form, the CDR3 reads TGTGCCAGCACCCTCGGACTAGAGAACACCGGGGAGCTGTTTTTT. Its translation is CASTLGLENTGELFF.

V is TRBV11-3 and J is TRBJ2-3, with D tentatively TRBD2 (6 bases). V was clipped by 4 bases and J by 5 bases, with 16 bases between them. The CDR3 consists of 15 residues. Germline CDR1 SGHNT, CDR2 YENEEA. Here the CDR3 DNA reads TGTGCCAGCAGCTCCGGGGTATCGGGGGTAGATACGCAGTATTTT. It encodes CASSSGVSGVDTQYF.

The V and J genes are TRBV28 and TRBJ2-7; tentative D call: TRBD2 (5 bases). The ends were cut back, 2 bases at V and 4 bases at J, with 12 bases in the middle. Germline V gene sequence: CDR1 MDHEN, CDR2 SYDVKM. CDR3 length: 14 amino acids. The CDR3 sequence is CASSLVGEGYEQYF. CDR3 in DNA: TGTGCCAGCAGTTTAGTGGGAGAAGGTTACGAGCAGTACTTC.

With respect to this clone: A junction end diverges from the germline sequence, so it may reflect a read error. J is TRBJ1-2 and V is TRBV14, with a possible D match to TRBD1 (6 bases). This CDR3 is built from 15 residues. Germline lookup yields CDR1 SGHDN and CDR2 FVKESK. The CDR3 is CATSRLNRENYGYTF. The CDR3 DNA reads TGTGCCACCAGCCGTTTAAACAGGGAAAACTATGGCTACACCTTC.

This clone came up once. The chain has TRBV11-2 and TRBJ2-7; D perhaps matches TRBD1 (6 bases). V dropped 5 bases and J dropped 5 bases, with 16 bases sitting between them. This CDR3 has 14 amino acids. Germline assignment: CDR1 SGHAT and CDR2 FQNNGV. The CDR3 DNA reads as TGTGCCAGCAGCCCGCAGGGGATCGGGGACGAGCAGTACTTC. This codes for CASSPQGIGDEQYF.

This chain joins TRBV7-3 and TRBJ1-2; a possible D gene is TRBD1 (6 bases). Trimming took off 5 bases at V and 8 bases at J, with 24 bases between the two ends. The germline gives CDR1 SGHTA, CDR2 FQGTGA. The CDR3 contains 16 residues. CDR3 nucleotide sequence: TGTGCCAGCAGCCCACAGGGAATAACTCCCCTTGAAGGCTACACCTTC. It codes for CASSPQGITPLEGYTF.

The chain combines TRBV28 with TRBJ2-6; D is undetermined. Trimming removed 10 bases at V and 0 bases at J, with 13 bases between. The CDR3 is 15 residues long. Germline values: CDR1 MDHEN, CDR2 SYDVKM. The CDR3 nucleotides read TGTGCCATATTCCTGCAGGACTCTGGGGCCAACGTCCTGACTTTC. Protein sequence: CAIFLQDSGANVLTF.

The chain recombines TRBV5-4 with TRBJ1-6; the D is unclear. The V and J ends lost 0 bases and 4 bases respectively, with 11 bases between them. CDR1 SGHNT and CDR2 YYREEE come from the germline V gene (reference sequence). The CDR3 loop spans 16 amino acids. In DNA, the CDR3 is TGTGCCAGCAGCTTGGCGGGTGGAGCGTATAATTCACCCCTCCACTTT. It encodes CASSLAGGAYNSPLHF.

CDR3 DNA: TGTGCCATCAGTGCGACAGGTTCTCACAACGAGCAGTACTTC. It encodes CAISATGSHNEQYF. The chain has TRBV10-3 and TRBJ2-7; possible D gene TRBD1, 6 bases. Per germline, CDR1 ENHRY and CDR2 SYGVKD. The CDR3 length is 14 residues. Trimming took 4 bases from V and 5 from J, leaving 15 bases between them.